This paragraph covers one T cell receptor (beta chain) sequence. J gave up 4 bases and V 8 bases, and 12 bases lay outside the gene matches. This CDR3 has 16 amino acids. Germline V gives CDR1 MDHEN, CDR2 SYDVKM. This entry comes from a study of OX40 agonist ivuxolimab in advanced cancers. The protocol was immunoSEQ multiplex PCR, while the TCRdb copy is restricted to in-frame clones and leaves out a portion. Among approximately 71,000 clones listed, around 94% were seen once. The chain recombines TRBV28 with TRBJ2-1, with 9 bases identical to TRBD2. This material consisted of CD4+ or CD8+ T cells sorted from blood, taken in a trial of the OX40 agonist ivuxolimab. The origin of this receptor is an adult with an advanced solid tumor such as melanoma, head and neck, liver or kidney cancer. CDR3 sequence reads: CASRFLRTSVYNEQFF. The CDR3 DNA reads TGTGCCAGCCGATTTCTCAGGACTAGCGTTTACAATGAGCAGTTCTTC.